This T cell receptor beta chain was retrieved from a study of cytomegalovirus exposure and HLA in healthy donors. General study findings and limits: Using the classifier, cytomegalovirus status was reportedly diagnosed with high specificity and sensitivity.

Method: immunoSEQ multiplex PCR; TCRdb's copy keeps in-frame clones and lacks some. This sample has 150,000 to 200,000 clones, with roughly 80% found just once. From germline, CDR1 is SGDLS and CDR2 YYNGEE. The CDR3 is 15 amino acids. V dropped 4 bases and J dropped 2; count of bases not matched to a gene: 5. To note about this clone: The target antigen is unknown.

The receptor's source is a man aged 25-45 years in good health and CMV-seropositive. The sample was PBMCs. This chain uses TRBV9 with TRBJ2-7; TRBD1 aligns across 11 bases. DNA for the CDR3: TGTGCCAGCAGCAGGGACAGGGGGGGCCCCTACGAGCAGTACTTC. It specifies CASSRDRGGPYEQYF.